This is a list of T cell receptor beta chains from one sample in a study of CD8+ T cells in alopecia areata. Repertoires were generated with immunoSEQ multiplex PCR, while TCRdb's copy carries only in-frame clones and drops some. The data hold some 120,000 clones, with 61% observed a single time. Sequenced material: CD4+ T cells sorted from blood, taken at week 4, from a patient treated with tofacitinib. The receptors stem from a human donor with alopecia areata. The CDR3 runs from the conserved cysteine through the conserved F or W. The D gene is left open where the match is weak. Not all rows give a size; the values are once, few, many and, for expanded clones, a class.

clone_size d_call j_call v_call cdr3_nt cdr3_aa
. . TRBJ2-1 TRBV6-6 TGTGCCAGCAGTCCGGGAACGGGTAGTTGGAACAATGAGCAGTTCTTC CASSPGTGSWNNEQFF
once . TRBJ1-2 TRBV5-1 TGCGCCAGCAGCTTGGGCCTCGGGACTCCCGGGGGCTACACCTTC CASSLGLGTPGGYTF
. . TRBJ1-2 TRBV7-8 TGTGCCAGCAGCTACGCGGGGTACGGGGTCTATGGCTACACCTTC CASSYAGYGVYGYTF
few . TRBJ2-7 TRBV10-3 TGTGCCATCAGTGAGTCTGTGGGGGGTAGAGAGCAGTACTTC CAISESVGGREQYF
. TRBD1 TRBJ1-2 TRBV7-9 TGTGCCAGCAGCCCGGACAGGGTTTCGCCTGGCTACACCTTC CASSPDRVSPGYTF
. TRBD1 TRBJ2-5 TRBV9 TGTGCCAGCAGCGCCGGGACAGGGAGGGAAGAGACCCAGTACTTC CASSAGTGREETQYF
. . TRBJ1-5 TRBV28 TGTGCCAGCAGTTTAAGGGTAGGGGGCAATCAGCCCCAGCATTTT CASSLRVGGNQPQHF
. . TRBJ2-7 TRBV9 TGTGCCCAGGAAGTCCCTAGCTCCTACGAGCAGTACTTC CAQEVPSSYEQYF
. . TRBJ2-5 TRBV5-4 TGTGCCAGCAGCTTTACAGGGGAGGGGACCCAGTACTTC CASSFTGEGTQYF
. TRBD2 TRBJ2-3 TRBV27 TGTGCCAGCAGGGCCCTTAATCAAGCGGGAGGGGGTGGTACGCAGTATTTT CASRALNQAGGGGTQYF
once TRBD2 TRBJ2-3 TRBV29-1 TGCAGCGGGGGGACTAGCGGGACAGATACGCAGTATTTT CSGGTSGTDTQYF
few . TRBJ1-4 TRBV19 TGTGCCAGTAGTCCCCGACAGCTATCGGGATCCGAAAAACTGTTTTTT CASSPRQLSGSEKLFF
. . TRBJ1-5 TRBV6-5 TGTGCCAGCAGTTACGACGGCAATCAGCCCCAGCATTTT CASSYDGNQPQHF
few . TRBJ2-5 TRBV9 TGTGCCAGCAGCGTAGGTGGTACCATTCAAGAGACCCAGTACTTC CASSVGGTIQETQYF
. . TRBJ2-6 TRBV9 TGTGCCAGCAGCGTAGTAGCCTCTGGGGCCAACGTCCTGACTTTC CASSVVASGANVLTF
. TRBD1 TRBJ2-3 TRBV5-6 TGTGCCAGCAGCCCAAGACAGGGTAGGGCAGATACGCAGTATTTT CASSPRQGRADTQYF